This record concerns one T cell receptor beta chain sequence. Its target is not known. The entry originates in a study of T cells in Graves' hyperthyroidism and ophthalmopathy. Regarding the study as a whole: In the analysis, a 13 V-J model separated ophthalmopathy from stable hyperthyroidism.

Amplified TCR beta CDR3 regions came from RNA transcripts. Primed by the HTBI set, a first-round RT-PCR was run on the TCR CDR3. TCRdb independently ran MiXCR on the multiplex PCR reads; one entry per CDR3 protein. Among around 240,000 distinct CDR3 sequences listed, 16% were seen once. The source of the PBMCs was 10 ml of fresh peripheral blood. The receptor comes from a woman younger than 35 with Graves' ophthalmopathy. The sample was blood.

Here the CDR3 reads CSARELAGTETQYF. CDR3 in DNA: TGCAGTGCTAGAGAACTAGCGGGAACAGAGACCCAGTACTTC. The chain couples TRBV20-1 to TRBJ2-5; 10 bases match TRBD2. Looked up from germline, CDR1 is DFQATT and CDR2 is SNEGSKA (reference sequence). CDR3 length equals 14 residues. V was clipped by 0 bases and J by 4 bases; unmatched bases: 2.